The 9 T cell receptor beta chains below were found in one sample sequenced in a study of OX40 agonist ivuxolimab in advanced cancers. Profiled with immunoSEQ multiplex PCR; TCRdb holds only in-frame clones, not every one. This sample has approximately 48,000 clones, with about 78% found just once. Sequenced here: CD4+ or CD8+ T cells sorted from blood, sampled in a trial of the OX40 agonist ivuxolimab. The receptors were sampled from an adult with an advanced solid tumor such as melanoma, head and neck, liver or kidney cancer.

The chain links TRBV28 to TRBJ2-7; 8 bases are a match to TRBD2. V lost 5 bases to trimming and J lost 4 bases; unmatched junction nucleotides: 7. The CDR3 has 14 residues. CDR1 and CDR2 (germline): MDHEN, SYDVKM. The CDR3 region has the DNA TGTGCCAGCAGTCTTAGCGGGGAGATGTACGAGCAGTACTTC. It yields the protein CASSLSGEMYEQYF.

V and J are TRBV5-1 and TRBJ2-1; maybe TRBD1 (5 bases). Trimming shortened V by 0 bases and J by 6 bases, and 13 bases separated the two germline ends. Germline CDR1 reads SGHRS; CDR2 reads YFSETQ. CDR3 length equals 15 residues. The DNA for the CDR3 is TGCGCCAGCAGCTTGGGCCTTTGGGGCGGCAATGAGCAGTTCTTC. This translates into CASSLGLWGGNEQFF.

The chain has TRBV11-2 and TRBJ2-7, with D possibly being TRBD2 (5 bases). Germline-derived CDR1 and CDR2 are SGHAT and FQNNGV. The CDR3 is 15 amino acids. Trimming left V 2 bases short and J 2 bases short, with 13 bases between. The CDR3 DNA reads TGTGCCAGCAGCTTAATTGGTCTAGCAGCCTACGAGCAGTACTTC. Its translation is CASSLIGLAAYEQYF.

The chain joins TRBV19 to TRBJ1-2; D might be TRBD1 (5 bases). Germline V gene lookup returns CDR1 LNHDA and CDR2 SQIVND (reference sequence). Trimming removed 10 bases from V and 3 bases from J, with 21 bases in between. The CDR3 totals 15 residues. CDR3 nucleotides: TGTGCCACCAAAGGGGCAGGTCGTGATGACTATGGCTACACCTTC. Its translation is CATKGAGRDDYGYTF.

The J gene is TRBJ1-3, the V gene TRBV5-1; 7 bases line up with TRBD1. The CDR3 runs 14 residues. Germline CDR1 is SGHRS and CDR2 is YFSETQ. The trim removed 1 base at V and 5 bases at J, leaving 3 bases unmatched. DNA for the CDR3: TGCGCCAGCAGCTTGACAGGGGAAAGAAACACCATATATTTT. Its protein is CASSLTGERNTIYF.

This chain uses TRBV5-1 with TRBJ2-1, with TRBD2 matching 13 bases. Per germline, CDR1 SGHRS and CDR2 YFSETQ. V shed 3 bases and J 8 bases; nucleotides not matched to a gene: 5. CDR3 length equals 15 residues. Written as DNA, the CDR3 is TGCGCCAGCAGCTCTGGGACTAGCGGGACGCATGAGCAGTTCTTC. Translation: CASSSGTSGTHEQFF.

The chain has TRBV5-1 and TRBJ1-2; 8 positions match TRBD1. Germline loops: CDR1 SGHRS, CDR2 YFSETQ. The V segment lost 0 bases and the J segment 7 bases; nucleotides outside the gene matches: 5. The length of the CDR3 is 14 residues. The CDR3 loop is CASSLGQGSSGYTF. The CDR3 DNA reads as TGCGCCAGCAGCTTGGGACAGGGGAGCAGTGGCTACACCTTC.

The CDR3 DNA reads TGTGCCAGCAGCTTAACGGGAAGGGCAACGTCGGACTATGGCTACACCTTC. Encoded protein: CASSLTGRATSDYGYTF. The chain couples TRBV7-3 to TRBJ1-2; D remains unclear. The CDR3 contains 17 residues. The V end lost 0 bases, the J end lost 3 bases, and 17 bases lay between the germline ends. Germline lookup yields CDR1 SGHTA and CDR2 FQGTGA.

The gene calls are TRBV19 and TRBJ1-5, with D hard to call. The CDR3 is 13 amino acids. V lost 6 bases to trimming and J lost 5 bases, with 11 bases between them. The germline V gene encodes CDR1 LNHDA and CDR2 SQIVND (reference sequence). The CDR3 spells CASRRRLDQPQHF. The CDR3 nucleotides are TGTGCCAGTAGGCGACGGTTGGATCAGCCCCAGCATTTT.